A single sample gave rise to the 31 T cell receptor beta chains below, sequenced in a study of cytomegalovirus exposure and HLA in healthy donors. The study ran its PCR with 60 Vbeta and 13 Jbeta primers. This table comes from immunoSEQ multiplex PCR, and its TCRdb copy is limited to in-frame clones, with some not included. The repertoire holds around 200,000 clones, around 80% seen once, with under 2.5% in the top ten. Specimen: PBMCs. Receptor source: a young woman in good health and CMV-seropositive.

This clone was seen once. The chain recombines TRBV5-1 with TRBJ1-1; D unclear. Germline CDR1 reads SGHRS; CDR2 reads YFSETQ. Trimming removed 2 bases from V and 5 bases from J, with 10 bases in between. This CDR3 contains 13 residues. CDR3 bases: TGCGCCAGCAGCTTTTCGGAGGGAACTGAAGCTTTCTTT. It translates to CASSFSEGTEAFF.

The chain has TRBV29-1 and TRBJ2-5; possibly TRBD2 for D (6 bases). Germline V gene data show CDR1 as SQVTM and CDR2 as ANQGSEA. The CDR3 is 11 amino acids. V lost 4 bases and J 5 bases, leaving 8 bases between the germline ends. The CDR3 region is CSVGGVETQYF. In nucleotides, the CDR3 is TGCAGCGTTGGGGGGGTGGAGACCCAGTACTTC.

The rearrangement links TRBV15 to TRBJ2-1; TRBD2 agrees at 10 bases. The CDR3 has 14 residues. With 6 bases clipped from V and 2 bases from J, the junction kept 1 base outside the gene matches. Germline assignment: CDR1 LNHNV and CDR2 YYDKDF (reference sequence). The CDR3 bases are TGTGCCACCAGGGGGACTAGCGCCTACAATGAGCAGTTCTTC. This sequence encodes CATRGTSAYNEQFF. Full variable domain (rest looked up from reference TRBV15 and TRBJ2-1): DAMVIQNPRYQVTQFGKPVTLSCSQTLNHNVMYWYQQKSSQAPKLLFHYYDKDFNNEADTPDNFQSRRPNTSFCFLDIRSPGLGDTAMYLCATRGTSAYNEQFFGPGTRLTVL.

This chain joins TRBV9 and TRBJ1-1; TRBD1 aligns across 7 bases. The CDR3 is 15 amino acids. The trim removed 0 bases at V and 1 base at J, leaving 3 bases unmatched. The germline V gene has CDR1 SGDLS and CDR2 YYNGEE. The DNA for the CDR3 is TGTGCCAGCAGCGTAGGCCCAGGGGGGAACACTGAAGCTTTCTTT. This encodes CASSVGPGGNTEAFF.

This chain joins TRBV9 and TRBJ1-2; tentatively, D is TRBD1 (5 bases). Germline V gene lookup returns CDR1 SGDLS and CDR2 YYNGEE. The CDR3 length is 15 residues. V was clipped by 0 bases and J by 6 bases, with 15 bases between them. CDR3 loop: CASSVELRQQDGYTF. The CDR3 DNA is TGTGCCAGCAGCGTAGAACTCCGTCAACAGGATGGCTACACCTTC.

This chain links TRBV18 with TRBJ2-2; 7 nucleotides agree with TRBD1. There are 15 residues in the CDR3. Germline lookup yields CDR1 KGHSH and CDR2 LQKENI. V gave up 3 bases and J gave up 6 bases; unmatched junction bases: 7. In nucleotides, the CDR3 is TGTGCCAGCTCACCGAAGGAAAGGGGGCCCGGGGAGCTGTTTTTT. Translation gives CASSPKERGPGELFF.

The V and J genes are TRBV9 and TRBJ2-2; D is undetermined. CDR1 and CDR2 from the germline V gene are SGDLS and YYNGEE. The CDR3 runs to 14 residues. Trimming pared 4 bases from V and 0 bases from J, leaving 7 bases between. The CDR3 coding sequence is TGTGCCAGCAGCAATCTAGCGAACACCGGGGAGCTGTTTTTT. Its translation: CASSNLANTGELFF.

J is TRBJ2-7 and V is TRBV30; 8 nucleotides align to TRBD1. Germline V CDR1 and CDR2: GTSNPN, SVGIG (reference sequence). The ends lost 6 bases at V and 5 bases at J; junction bases unmatched: 6. The CDR3 runs 12 residues. CDR3 nucleotides: TGTGCCTGCCATCAGGGGGCGCACGAGCAGTACTTC. It encodes CACHQGAHEQYF.

The chain links TRBV5-4 to TRBJ1-4, with 7 bases matching TRBD1. Germline V gene lookup returns CDR1 SGHNT and CDR2 YYREEE (reference sequence). The CDR3 is 14 residues long. The V and J ends lost 4 bases and 10 bases, in that order; junction bases with no gene match: 10. The CDR3 DNA reads as TGTGCCAGCAGCCTGTGGGACAGTCGAGGAAAACTGTTTTTT. The encoded protein is CASSLWDSRGKLFF.

The chain links TRBV19 to TRBJ2-1; a possible D gene is TRBD1 (7 bases). Trimming removed 1 base at V and 8 bases at J, with 18 bases between. This CDR3 region has 16 residues. CDR1 and CDR2 (germline): LNHDA, SQIVND (reference sequence). CDR3 in amino acids: CASSIGVRQGGDEQFF. Written as DNA, the CDR3 is TGTGCCAGTAGTATAGGTGTGCGACAGGGAGGCGATGAGCAGTTCTTC.

This clone was counted a few times. The gene calls are TRBV7-8 and TRBJ2-1, with TRBD2 as a possible D gene (5 bases). V lost 1 base and J 6 bases, leaving 7 bases between the germline ends. The CDR3 runs to 13 residues. Germline V lookup: CDR1 SGHVS, CDR2 FQNEAQ. The CDR3 sequence: CASSLGGLNEQFF. The CDR3 nucleotides read TGTGCCAGCAGCTTAGGAGGGCTCAATGAGCAGTTCTTC. Supplemented by reference TRBV7-8 and TRBJ2-1, the full variable domain reads GAGVSQSPRYKVAKRGQDVALRCDPISGHVSLFWYQQALGQGPEFLTYFQNEAQLDKSGLPSDRFFAERPEGSVSTLKIQRTQQEDSAVYLCASSLGGLNEQFFGPGTRLTVL.

The chain recombines TRBV6-5 with TRBJ2-7; the match to TRBD1 covers 7 bases. The CDR3 totals 14 residues. Germline V gene data show CDR1 as MNHEY and CDR2 as SVGAGI. V shed 6 bases and J 5 bases; nucleotides not matched to a gene: 10. The CDR3 reads CASRRQGIGDEQYF. The CDR3 DNA sequence: TGTGCCAGCAGGCGACAGGGCATCGGCGACGAGCAGTACTTC.

The chain joins TRBV7-8 to TRBJ2-3, with TRBD1 matching 7 bases. The V gene end was trimmed by 5 bases and the J gene end by 0 bases; junction bases not matched to a gene: 11. Germline-derived CDR1 and CDR2 are SGHVS and FQNEAQ. The CDR3 contains 17 residues. The CDR3 DNA sequence: TGTGCCAGCAGCCTTGTTCGGGACAGAAGCAGCACAGATACGCAGTATTTT. It yields the protein CASSLVRDRSSTDTQYF.

In this sample, this clone turned up once. This sequence joins TRBV5-8 and TRBJ2-2; 12 nucleotides line up with TRBD2. J was trimmed by 9 bases and V by 4 bases; bases with no gene match: 7. CDR1 is SGHTS, CDR2 YDEGEE, per germline. The CDR3 spans 15 residues. As DNA, the CDR3 is TGTGCCAGCAGCCAACGACTAGCGGGGGCCAGGGAGCTGTTTTTT. This codes for CASSQRLAGARELFF.

The gene calls are TRBV7-2 and TRBJ2-5; the match to TRBD2 covers 7 bases. From germline, CDR1 is SGHTA and CDR2 FQGNSA. The V and J ends lost 6 bases and 4 bases, in that order; junction bases with no gene match: 5. The CDR3 extends over 13 amino acids. The CDR3 reads CASSRGVVETQYF. CDR3 nucleotide sequence: TGTGCCAGCAGTCGGGGGGTAGTAGAGACCCAGTACTTC.

This rearrangement joins TRBV5-1 to TRBJ2-2; D possibly corresponds to TRBD2 (5 bases). The CDR3 is 17 residues long. The germline CDR1 and CDR2 sequences are SGHRS and YFSETQ. Trimming left V 3 bases short and J 6 bases short, with 21 bases between. The CDR3 region has the DNA TGCGCCAGCAGCTCGAATGTCGTCGGCCTGAGGGCCGGGGAGCTGTTTTTT. Translated, it gives CASSSNVVGLRAGELFF. Drawing the rest from reference TRBV5-1 and TRBJ2-2, the complete variable domain is KAGVTQTPRYLIKTRGQQVTLSCSPISGHRSVSWYQQTPGQGLQFLFEYFSETQRNKGNFPGRFSGRQFSNSRSEMNVSTLELGDSALYLCASSSNVVGLRAGELFFGEGSRLTVL.

The chain recombines TRBV5-1 with TRBJ1-1; D is perhaps TRBD1 (5 bases). V lost 3 bases and J lost 1, with 10 bases in between. Germline CDR1 reads SGHRS; CDR2 reads YFSETQ. The CDR3 length is 14 residues. CDR3 in DNA: TGCGCCAGCAGCTATGACGGGGGGAACACTGAAGCTTTCTTT. The encoded protein is CASSYDGGNTEAFF.

The V call is TRBV27, the J call TRBJ2-1; D might be TRBD2 (5 bases). Trimming removed 5 bases from V and 9 bases from J, with 17 bases in between. The CDR3 has 14 residues. Looked up from germline, CDR1 is MNHEY and CDR2 is SMNVEV (reference sequence). The CDR3 region is CASSRGTRVGEQFF. The CDR3 coding sequence is TGTGCCAGCAGTCGGGGTACTAGAGTCGGTGAGCAGTTCTTC.

The CDR3, as DNA: TGCGCCAGCAGCTACACAGGGGGAATGAACACTGAAGCTTTCTTT. Encoded protein: CASSYTGGMNTEAFF. The rearrangement joins TRBV5-1 to TRBJ1-1; 8 bases agree with TRBD1. The CDR3 length is 15 residues. The J segment lost 0 bases and the V segment lost 3 bases, leaving 4 bases of the junction unmatched. Germline CDR1 is SGHRS and CDR2 is YFSETQ.

In this sample, this clone turned up once. This sequence joins TRBV5-1 and TRBJ2-7, with 8 positions matching TRBD2. Germline CDR1 reads SGHRS; CDR2 reads YFSETQ. The CDR3 runs 14 residues. V trimming: 7 bases; J trimming: 2 bases; junction bases outside the gene matches: 8. In DNA form, the CDR3 reads TGCGCCAGCGCTGCGGGAGGACGGCCCTACGAGCAGTACTTC. Translation gives CASAAGGRPYEQYF. Supplemented by reference TRBV5-1 and TRBJ2-7, the full variable domain reads KAGVTQTPRYLIKTRGQQVTLSCSPISGHRSVSWYQQTPGQGLQFLFEYFSETQRNKGNFPGRFSGRQFSNSRSEMNVSTLELGDSALYLCASAAGGRPYEQYFGPGTRLTVT.

The chain recombines TRBV11-2 with TRBJ2-2; 10 nucleotides agree with TRBD1. With V trimmed by 5 bases and J by 5 bases, 8 bases remained unmatched. The CDR3 consists of 16 residues. Germline loops: CDR1 SGHAT, CDR2 FQNNGV. The DNA of the CDR3 is TGTGCCAGCAGCGCTCCGGGACAGGGGATTACCGGGGAGCTGTTTTTT. This sequence encodes CASSAPGQGITGELFF.

This clone has more than one count but fewer than ten. The genes are TRBV18 and TRBJ1-1; maybe TRBD1 (6 bases). V dropped 6 bases and J dropped 4 bases, with 15 bases sitting between them. The CDR3 loop spans 14 amino acids. The germline gives CDR1 KGHSH, CDR2 LQKENI. CDR3 in DNA: TGTGCCAGCTCGCGGGGGCTGGAGAGCACTGAAGCTTTCTTT. Its protein is CASSRGLESTEAFF.

This chain links TRBV4-3 with TRBJ2-1; maybe TRBD1 (5 bases). The germline CDR1 and CDR2 sequences are LGHNA and YSLEER. V was trimmed by 0 bases and J by 2 bases, leaving 17 bases between them. This CDR3 is 18 amino acids long. Here the CDR3 DNA reads TGCGCCAGCAGCCAAGAAGGCGGCAGGGCAGTCGCCTACAATGAGCAGTTCTTC. Translation: CASSQEGGRAVAYNEQFF.

This clone has more than one count but fewer than ten. V and J are TRBV25-1 and TRBJ1-2, with 12 bases aligning to TRBD1. V was pared by 7 bases and J by 3 bases, with 6 bases of the junction left unmatched. Looked up from germline, CDR1 is MGHDK and CDR2 is SYGVNS. The CDR3 runs 15 residues. The chain's CDR3 is CASTGDRGPDYGYTF. The CDR3 nucleotides are TGTGCCAGCACAGGGGACAGGGGGCCCGACTATGGCTACACCTTC.

The CDR3 region has the DNA TGTGCCAGCAGCTTACGGACAGGACTGAACACTGAAGCTTTCTTT. Translation: CASSLRTGLNTEAFF. The J gene is TRBJ1-1, the V gene TRBV13, with 7 bases aligning to TRBD1. CDR1 and CDR2 from the germline V gene are PRHDT and FYEKMQ (reference sequence). This CDR3 comprises 15 residues. The J segment lost 0 bases and the V segment lost 2 bases, leaving 3 bases of the junction unmatched.

With respect to this clone: The junction departs from germline at one end; a sequencing error may be responsible. The chain has TRBV6-1 and TRBJ2-7; possibly TRBD2 for D (6 bases). The CDR3 consists of 13 residues. Germline CDR1 and CDR2: MNHNS and SASEGT. CDR3 sequence: CASSEQGGEEGDF. The DNA of the CDR3 is TGTGCCAGCAGTGAACAGGGCGGGGAAGAGGGCGACTTC.

The chain recombines TRBV20-1 with TRBJ1-6; no definite D call. V lost 7 bases to trimming and J lost 5 bases, with 6 bases between them. From germline, CDR1 is DFQATT and CDR2 SNEGSKA (reference sequence). This CDR3 is built from 11 residues. The CDR3 DNA is TGCAGTGGTTCCAATAATTCACCCCTCCACTTT. Translation gives CSGSNNSPLHF.

V usage is TRBV25-1 and J usage is TRBJ2-5, with D perhaps matching TRBD2 (7 bases). The V end lost 2 bases, the J end lost 2 bases, and 15 bases lay between the germline ends. Germline V gives CDR1 MGHDK, CDR2 SYGVNS. CDR3 length: 16 amino acids. CDR3 amino acids: CASSEPLGRGQETQYF. The CDR3 DNA reads as TGTGCCAGCAGTGAACCCCTGGGGAGGGGGCAAGAGACCCAGTACTTC.

This clone has a single count. This specimen includes other DNA sequences encoding the same CDR3. The chain links TRBV5-1 to TRBJ1-2; a possible D gene is TRBD1 (5 bases). CDR1 and CDR2 (germline): SGHRS, YFSETQ. V was shortened by 0 bases and J by 7 bases, with 10 bases between the two germline ends. CDR3 length: 13 amino acids. CDR3 nucleotide sequence: TGCGCCAGCAGCTTGGGCCAGGGTGGTGGCTACACCTTC. It translates to CASSLGQGGGYTF.

This sequence joins TRBV18 and TRBJ1-2; D call uncertain. The ends were cut back, 2 bases at V and 4 bases at J, with 14 bases in the middle. The CDR3 contains 15 residues. Per the germline V gene, CDR1 is KGHSH and CDR2 is LQKENI. The CDR3 reads CASSPVLTTSYGYTF. CDR3 DNA: TGTGCCAGCTCACCAGTGCTCACTACCTCCTATGGCTACACCTTC. Full variable domain (remainder filled in from reference TRBV18 and TRBJ1-2): NAGVMQNPRHLVRRRGQEARLRCSPMKGHSHVYWYRQLPEEGLKFMVYLQKENIIDESGMPKERFSAEFPKEGPSILRIQQVVRGDSAAYFCASSPVLTTSYGYTFGSGTRLTVV.

The chain uses TRBV7-2 and TRBJ1-2; 8 bases line up with TRBD1. Germline-derived CDR1 and CDR2 are SGHTA and FQGNSA. V shed 4 bases, J shed 3 bases, and the junction held 7 bases outside the gene matches. The CDR3 runs 15 residues. The CDR3 reads CASSSVVTGDYGYTF. As DNA, the CDR3 is TGTGCCAGCAGCTCCGTCGTGACAGGGGACTATGGCTACACCTTC.